Shown below are 26 T cell receptor beta chains from a single sample sequenced in a study of blood T cell repertoires in COVID-19. Libraries were prepared by immunoSEQ multiplex PCR; TCRdb keeps only in-frame clonotypes and omits some of them. The sample has over 70,000 clones; 80% are singletons. The sequencing sample was made of peripheral blood. All receptors come from a man between 65 and 85 years old who had recovered from COVID-19.

This chain joins TRBV12-3 or TRBV12-4 and TRBJ2-5; D unresolved. The CDR3 length is 12 residues. Trimming took 6 bases from V and 5 from J, leaving 10 bases between them. CDR3 in DNA: TGTGCCAGCAGCTTAAACCGGGAGACCCAGTACTTC. Translated, it gives CASSLNRETQYF.

This chain connects TRBV12-5 to TRBJ2-1, with 8 bases aligning to TRBD2. Trimming took 6 bases from V and 1 from J; bases not matched to a gene: 5. The germline gives CDR1 LGHNT, CDR2 FRNRAP. This CDR3 comprises 15 residues. The CDR3 DNA reads TGTGCTAGTGGCCGTACTAGCGGATCCTACAATGAGCAGTTCTTC. Translation: CASGRTSGSYNEQFF. Full variable domain (remainder filled in from reference TRBV12-5 and TRBJ2-1): DARVTQTPRHKVTEMGQEVTMRCQPILGHNTVFWYRQTMMQGLELLAYFRNRAPLDDSGMPKDRFSAEMPDATLATLKIQPSEPRDSAVYFCASGRTSGSYNEQFFGPGTRLTVL.

This clone turned up a few times. The rearrangement links TRBV5-1 to TRBJ2-2, with D unresolved. The CDR3 is 14 residues long. The V end lost 0 bases, the J end lost 6 bases, and 9 bases lay between the germline ends. Looked up from germline, CDR1 is SGHRS and CDR2 is YFSETQ. The CDR3 DNA is TGCGCCAGCAGCTTGGCAGGTTCCCCCGGGGAGCTGTTTTTT. Amino acids: CASSLAGSPGELFF.

The chain has TRBV5-1 and TRBJ2-5; the D gene is possibly TRBD2 (7 bases). CDR1 SGHRS and CDR2 YFSETQ come from the germline V gene. The CDR3 is 15 amino acids. V was trimmed by 2 bases and J by 2 bases, leaving 13 bases between them. CDR3 coding DNA: TGCGCCAGCAGCTTCCAACGGGGGGCTCAAGAGACCCAGTACTTC. Amino acid sequence: CASSFQRGAQETQYF.

V usage is TRBV6-5 and J usage is TRBJ1-1; D is unclear. The germline V gene encodes CDR1 MNHEY and CDR2 SVGAGI. CDR3 length: 12 amino acids. Trimming removed 7 bases at V and 10 bases at J, with 16 bases between. CDR3 sequence reads: CASMRHGRGAFF. The CDR3 coding sequence is TGTGCCAGCATGCGTCACGGGCGGGGAGCTTTCTTT.

The V call is TRBV14, the J call TRBJ1-1; 7 nucleotides align to TRBD1. V shed 0 bases, J shed 0 bases, and the junction held 22 bases outside the gene matches. This CDR3 region has 22 residues. Germline values: CDR1 SGHDN, CDR2 FVKESK. The CDR3 loop reads CASSQDLNRGSSWTLMNTEAFF. The DNA of the CDR3 is TGTGCCAGCAGCCAAGATTTGAACAGGGGTTCAAGCTGGACTTTAATGAACACTGAAGCTTTCTTT.

V usage is TRBV27 and J usage is TRBJ2-3; possibly TRBD2 for D (5 bases). The CDR3 consists of 13 residues. Trimming took 8 bases from V and 6 from J, leaving 15 bases between them. CDR1 is MNHEY, CDR2 SMNVEV, per germline (reference sequence). The CDR3, as DNA: TGTGCCAGCGGCCACACTAGGGCCGATACGCAGTATTTT. Its protein is CASGHTRADTQYF.

The V and J genes are TRBV19 and TRBJ1-5; D might be TRBD1 (6 bases). V lost 3 bases and J 5 bases, leaving 11 bases between the germline ends. The CDR3 length is 14 residues. CDR1 is LNHDA, CDR2 SQIVND, per germline (reference sequence). The CDR3 DNA is TGTGCCAGTAGTATTCAGGGGAGGGATCAGCCCCAGCATTTT. Protein: CASSIQGRDQPQHF.

The V and J genes are TRBV6-2 or TRBV6-3 and TRBJ1-2; 8 bases are shared with TRBD1. The germline V gene has CDR1 MNHEY and CDR2 SVGEGT. This CDR3 spans 12 amino acids. V shed 4 bases, J shed 8 bases, and the junction held 3 bases outside the gene matches. CDR3 coding DNA: TGTGCCAGCAGTTTCAGGGGGCAAGGCTACACCTTC. It is translated as CASSFRGQGYTF.

The chain joins TRBV6-2 or TRBV6-3 to TRBJ1-5, with no clear D. Trimming took 5 bases from V and 2 from J, leaving 13 bases between them. The CDR3 contains 15 residues. From germline, CDR1 is MNHEY and CDR2 SVGEGT. This CDR3 is CASSPRSPGNQPQHF. CDR3 DNA sequence: TGTGCCAGCAGTCCGAGATCCCCTGGCAATCAGCCCCAGCATTTT.

The V call is TRBV7-9, the J call TRBJ1-1; D gene unclear. The length of the CDR3 is 14 residues. Germline assignment: CDR1 SEHNR and CDR2 FQNEAQ (reference sequence). CDR3 residues: CATGGNLMNTEAFF. The CDR3 coding sequence is TGTGCTACCGGAGGGAATCTGATGAACACTGAAGCTTTCTTT.

J is TRBJ2-2 and V is TRBV5-1; D gene ambiguous. The V end lost 0 bases, the J end lost 0 bases, and 3 bases lay between the germline ends. The CDR3 runs to 14 residues. CDR1 SGHRS and CDR2 YFSETQ come from the germline V gene. CDR3 region: CASSLATNTGELFF. CDR3 nucleotide sequence: TGCGCCAGCAGCTTGGCCACGAACACCGGGGAGCTGTTTTTT.

V is TRBV4-1 and J is TRBJ1-2, with D possibly TRBD1 on 6 matching bases. Trimming pared 0 bases from V and 6 bases from J, leaving 11 bases between. CDR1 is MGHRA and CDR2 is YSYEKL in the germline V gene. This CDR3 has 14 residues. The DNA of the CDR3 is TGCGCCAGCAGCCAAGATAGGGGGTTTCATGGCTACACCTTC. Protein sequence: CASSQDRGFHGYTF.

The chain combines TRBV15 with TRBJ2-1; 9 bases fit TRBD1. The CDR3 consists of 16 residues. Germline V lookup: CDR1 LNHNV, CDR2 YYDKDF (reference sequence). Trimming at V came to 0 bases and at J to 4 bases, leaving 4 bases not matched to a gene. CDR3 in amino acids: CATSRDRGQGYNEQFF. The CDR3 coding sequence is TGTGCCACCAGCAGAGATCGTGGACAGGGGTACAATGAGCAGTTCTTC.

The chain couples TRBV5-4 to TRBJ2-5, with D possibly being TRBD2 (6 bases). The CDR3 loop spans 14 amino acids. CDR1 is SGHNT and CDR2 is YYREEE in the germline V gene (reference sequence). Trimming cost V 6 bases and J 3 bases, with 15 bases left between them. CDR3 in DNA: TGTGCCAGCAAACCCGGGACTGGAGAAGAGACCCAGTACTTC. It codes for CASKPGTGEETQYF.

This clone was detected only once. The CDR3 spells CAWSWTGEYGYTF. In DNA, the CDR3 is TGTGCCTGGAGTTGGACAGGGGAATATGGCTACACCTTC. The J gene is TRBJ1-2, the V gene TRBV30; 9 bases are shared with TRBD1. This CDR3 comprises 13 residues. V was clipped by 2 bases and J by 5 bases; unmatched bases: 3. Germline CDR1 is GTSNPN and CDR2 is SVGIG (reference sequence).

The chain recombines TRBV6-2 or TRBV6-3 with TRBJ1-4; 9 nucleotides line up with TRBD1. Germline trimming cut 2 bases from V and 8 bases from J; bases unmatched to any gene: 3. This CDR3 region has 14 residues. CDR1 and CDR2 (germline): MNHEY, SVGEGT. Here the CDR3 reads CASSYRDRVEKLFF. In DNA, the CDR3 is TGTGCCAGCAGTTACCGGGACAGGGTGGAAAAACTGTTTTTT.

This clone was observed a few times. V is TRBV16 and J is TRBJ2-2; tentative D call: TRBD1 (6 bases). Trimming pared 3 bases from V and 6 bases from J, leaving 8 bases between. The length of the CDR3 is 13 residues. The germline gives CDR1 KGHSY, CDR2 FQNENV. CDR3 protein: CASSHRQAGELFF. CDR3 in DNA: TGTGCCAGCAGCCACAGACAGGCCGGGGAGCTGTTTTTT.

The DNA of the CDR3 is TGTGCCATCAGTGAATCAGGGGTCGGTGGTGAGCAGTTCTTC. This gives the protein CAISESGVGGEQFF. The chain carries TRBV10-3 and TRBJ2-1, with a tentative D call TRBD1 (6 bases). This CDR3 region has 14 residues. Trimming took 3 bases from V and 9 from J, leaving 15 bases between them. Germline assignment: CDR1 ENHRY and CDR2 SYGVKD.

The V call is TRBV27, the J call TRBJ1-1; a weak D match, TRBD1 (6 bases). CDR1 MNHEY and CDR2 SMNVEV come from the germline V gene (reference sequence). The CDR3 runs 13 residues. Trimming stripped 2 bases from V and 3 bases from J, with 7 bases between. The CDR3 spells CASSLNRDTEAFF. CDR3 nucleotides: TGTGCCAGCAGTTTAAACAGGGACACTGAAGCTTTCTTT.

The chain recombines TRBV11-2 with TRBJ2-3; 10 positions match TRBD1. There are 17 residues in the CDR3. V lost 5 bases, J lost 2 bases, and 10 bases stayed unmatched. CDR1 is SGHAT, CDR2 FQNNGV, per germline. Here the CDR3 reads CASSIGQGGILTDTQYF. CDR3 coding DNA: TGTGCCAGCAGCATAGGACAGGGGGGTATACTCACAGATACGCAGTATTTT.

The V and J genes are TRBV5-1 and TRBJ2-2; the D gene is possibly TRBD2 (6 bases). The CDR3 runs to 16 residues. The germline CDR1 and CDR2 sequences are SGHRS and YFSETQ. Trimming removed 4 bases at V and 2 bases at J, with 15 bases between. The CDR3 reads CASSARGTGNTGELFF. DNA for the CDR3: TGCGCCAGCAGCGCACGCGGGACCGGTAACACCGGGGAGCTGTTTTTT.

The V call is TRBV11-3, the J call TRBJ2-1, with 11 bases aligning to TRBD1. After removal of 5 bases from V and 6 bases from J, the junction contained 6 bases not matched to a gene. In germline, CDR1 is SGHNT, CDR2 YENEEA. The CDR3 consists of 15 residues. The CDR3: CASSQAGTGGNEQFF. The DNA for the CDR3 is TGTGCCAGCAGCCAGGCCGGGACAGGGGGCAATGAGCAGTTCTTC.

This chain joins TRBV6-6 and TRBJ1-5; TRBD1 matches at 8 bases. The CDR3 is 13 residues long. Trimming cost V 6 bases and J 4 bases; bases outside gene matches: 2. Germline CDR1 MNHNY, CDR2 SVGAGI (reference sequence). The DNA of the CDR3 is TGTGCCAGCAGGAGACAGGGGAATCAGCCCCAGCATTTT. It codes for CASRRQGNQPQHF.

The rearrangement links TRBV7-8 to TRBJ2-1, with 8 positions matching TRBD2. Trimming cost V 9 bases and J 4 bases; bases outside gene matches: 11. CDR1 and CDR2 from the germline V gene are SGHVS and FQNEAQ. The CDR3 totals 15 residues. The CDR3: CASRERGGFYNEQFF. DNA for the CDR3: TGTGCCAGTAGAGAACGGGGGGGCTTTTACAATGAGCAGTTCTTC.

This clone came up once. The rearrangement uses TRBV2 and TRBJ1-1; 8 bases fit TRBD1. V trimming: 6 bases; J trimming: 8 bases; junction bases outside the gene matches: 14. CDR3 size: 15 residues. In germline, CDR1 is SNHLY, CDR2 FYNNEI. CDR3: CASSLDRDLGSEAFF. In DNA, the CDR3 is TGTGCCAGCAGCCTGGACAGGGATTTGGGGTCCGAAGCTTTCTTT.